This T cell receptor (beta chain) was found in a study of cytomegalovirus exposure and HLA in healthy donors. Germline assignment: CDR1 MNHEY and CDR2 SVGAGI. J lost 6 bases, V lost 2 bases, and 8 bases had no gene match. This CDR3 is built from 15 residues. The primer mix had 60 Vbeta and 13 Jbeta primers. Libraries were prepared by immunoSEQ multiplex PCR; TCRdb keeps only in-frame clonotypes and omits some of them. The sample consists of 200,000 to 250,000 clones, 70% of them appearing once. The V and J genes are TRBV6-5 and TRBJ2-3, with 7 bases fitting TRBD1. The receptor's source is a man aged 35 to 55 in good health and CMV-seropositive. The sample was PBMCs. The CDR3 protein is CASSYKGARGDTQYF. The CDR3 bases are TGTGCCAGCAGTTACAAGGGGGCGAGGGGGGATACGCAGTATTTT.